Listed below are T cell receptor beta chains from one sample, sequenced in a study of T-cell reconstitution after alpha-beta-depleted transplantation in children. In TCRdb, the PCR reads were re-called with MiXCR into one record per CDR3 protein. Of around 340,000 distinct CDR3 sequences detected, about 14% appear once; the ten largest clones hold approximately 4.2%. The specimen was PBMCs, collected from the stem cell graft. Source of these receptors: a human donor who donated a stem cell graft to a child with Fanconi anemia. Each CDR3 is given with its conserved first and last residue. The D gene is left open where the match is weak. Clone size is stated in some rows and not others, as once, few, many or a class when expanded.

J: TRBJ1-4; size: few; D: NA; length: 14; V: TRBV10-3; CDR3: CAISEPGTAEKLFF; DNA: TGTGCCATCAGTGAGCCAGGGACTGCTGAAAAACTGTTTTTT
J: TRBJ1-1; size: NA; D: NA; length: 12; V: TRBV29-1; CDR3: CSVLMGGTEAFF; DNA: TGCAGCGTTTTGATGGGGGGCACTGAAGCTTTCTTT
J: TRBJ2-5; size: NA; D: NA; length: 16; V: TRBV5-1; CDR3: CASSLDAGGAWETQYF; DNA: TGCGCCAGCAGCCTTGACGCTGGGGGGGCCTGGGAGACCCAGTACTTC
J: TRBJ2-2; size: NA; D: NA; length: 13; V: TRBV29-1; CDR3: CSVEKDNTGELFF; DNA: TGCAGCGTTGAAAAGGACAACACCGGGGAGCTGTTTTTT
J: TRBJ1-2; size: NA; D: NA; length: 13; V: TRBV6-5; CDR3: CASSSTDYYGYTF; DNA: TGTGCCAGCAGTTCGACAGATTACTATGGCTACACCTTC
J: TRBJ2-3; size: many; D: NA; length: 16; V: TRBV6-6; CDR3: CASSYRVGGGTDTQYF; DNA: TGTGCCAGCAGTTACCGGGTTGGCGGGGGCACAGATACGCAGTATTTT
J: TRBJ2-3; size: few; D: TRBD2; length: 19; V: TRBV20-1; CDR3: CSARDGLAGATTSTDTQYF; DNA: TGCAGTGCTAGAGACGGACTAGCGGGGGCAACTACTAGCACAGATACGCAGTATTTT
J: TRBJ1-5; size: few; D: TRBD1; length: 16; V: TRBV28; CDR3: CASSPAGGLNNQPQHF; DNA: TGTGCCAGCAGTCCCGCAGGGGGCCTCAACAATCAGCCCCAGCATTTT
J: TRBJ2-7; size: NA; D: NA; length: 13; V: TRBV5-1; CDR3: CASSLLQGHEQYF; DNA: TGCGCCAGCAGCTTGCTCCAGGGGCACGAGCAGTACTTC
J: TRBJ1-2; size: many; D: NA; length: 12; V: TRBV29-1; CDR3: CSVEEGLHGYTF; DNA: TGCAGCGTTGAAGAGGGACTTCATGGCTACACCTTC
J: TRBJ1-1; size: NA; D: NA; length: 13; V: TRBV28; CDR3: CASSLLQGGEAFF; DNA: TGTGCCAGCAGTTTGCTCCAGGGAGGTGAAGCTTTCTTT
J: TRBJ2-7; size: many; D: NA; length: 11; V: TRBV30; CDR3: CAWGLPNEQYF; DNA: TGTGCCTGGGGACTCCCGAACGAGCAGTACTTC
J: TRBJ1-1; size: many; D: NA; length: 13; V: TRBV7-9; CDR3: CASSEASNTEAFF; DNA: TGTGCCAGCAGCGAAGCATCCAACACTGAAGCTTTCTTT
J: TRBJ1-4; size: NA; D: NA; length: 18; V: TRBV10-2; CDR3: CASSERRVETTTNEKLFF; DNA: TGCGCCAGCAGTGAACGGAGGGTGGAAACAACAACTAATGAAAAACTGTTTTTT
J: TRBJ2-5; size: NA; D: NA; length: 12; V: TRBV27; CDR3: CASSQSGETQYF; DNA: TGTGCCAGCAGCCAGAGCGGGGAGACCCAGTACTTC
J: TRBJ2-7; size: many; D: TRBD1; length: 14; V: TRBV9; CDR3: CASSVGQGAYEQYF; DNA: TGTGCCAGCAGCGTAGGGCAGGGGGCTTACGAGCAGTACTTC
J: TRBJ2-2; size: many; D: TRBD1; length: 16; V: TRBV5-6; CDR3: CASSWIGTAYTGELFF; DNA: TGTGCCAGCAGCTGGATAGGGACAGCGTACACCGGGGAGCTGTTTTTT
J: TRBJ2-3; size: few; D: NA; length: 17; V: TRBV5-6; CDR3: CASSLYGTLSSTDTQYF; DNA: TGTGCCAGCAGCTTGTACGGGACTCTATCTAGCACAGATACGCAGTATTTT
J: TRBJ1-1; size: many; D: NA; length: 15; V: TRBV28; CDR3: CASSPPAGPYTEAFF; DNA: TGTGCCAGCAGCCCCCCGGCGGGACCGTACACTGAAGCTTTCTTT
J: TRBJ2-1; size: many; D: TRBD2; length: 14; V: TRBV4-2; CDR3: CASSLLDGGNEQFF; DNA: TGTGCCAGCAGCCTCTTGGACGGGGGGAATGAGCAGTTCTTC
J: TRBJ1-3; size: NA; D: NA; length: 15; V: TRBV3-1; CDR3: CASSQGTDRRNTIYF; DNA: TGTGCCAGCAGCCAAGGGACAGATCGCAGAAACACCATATATTTT
J: TRBJ1-2; size: NA; D: NA; length: 11; V: TRBV20-1; CDR3: CSARDNAGYTF; DNA: TGCAGTGCTAGAGATAATGCTGGCTACACCTTC
J: TRBJ2-1; size: many; D: NA; length: 13; V: TRBV7-9; CDR3: CASSLGGQMEQFF; DNA: TGTGCCAGCAGCTTAGGGGGACAAATGGAGCAGTTCTTC
J: TRBJ2-3; size: few; D: NA; length: 14; V: TRBV20-1; CDR3: CSARPRRGSGTQYF; DNA: TGCAGTGCCAGGCCCCGGCGAGGCTCCGGTACGCAGTATTTT
J: TRBJ2-2; size: many; D: NA; length: 16; V: TRBV12-3/TRBV12-4; CDR3: CATTQFWQGGNGELFF; DNA: TGTGCCACGACACAGTTTTGGCAGGGGGGTAACGGGGAGCTGTTTTTT
J: TRBJ1-2; size: many; D: NA; length: 14; V: TRBV27; CDR3: CASSPTRGYYGYTF; DNA: TGTGCCAGCAGCCCAACACGGGGTTACTATGGCTACACCTTC
J: TRBJ1-2; size: medium-sized; D: TRBD1; length: 14; V: TRBV27; CDR3: CASSTRQGGYGYTF; DNA: TGTGCCAGCAGTACCAGACAGGGCGGCTATGGCTACACCTTC
J: TRBJ2-1; size: few; D: NA; length: 14; V: TRBV20-1; CDR3: CSARVGGGRSEQFF; DNA: TGCAGTGCTAGAGTAGGAGGGGGGAGGAGTGAGCAGTTCTTC
J: TRBJ1-2; size: NA; D: TRBD1; length: 15; V: TRBV7-9; CDR3: CASSLGTDFNYGYTF; DNA: TGTGCCAGCAGCTTGGGGACAGATTTTAACTATGGCTACACCTTC
J: TRBJ2-3; size: NA; D: TRBD2; length: 12; V: TRBV6-1; CDR3: CTSSDSGGGEYF; DNA: TGTACCAGCAGTGACAGCGGGGGGGGAGAGTATTTT
J: TRBJ2-3; size: few; D: NA; length: 12; V: TRBV20-1; CDR3: CSAERSTDTQYF; DNA: TGCAGTGCCGAGCGATCGACAGATACGCAGTATTTT
J: TRBJ2-4; size: many; D: NA; length: 13; V: TRBV27; CDR3: CASSLSVGNIQYF; DNA: TGTGCCAGCAGTTTATCTGTTGGGAACATTCAGTACTTC
J: TRBJ1-1; size: few; D: TRBD1; length: 16; V: TRBV27; CDR3: CASSLSGQGMNTEAFF; DNA: TGTGCCAGCAGTTTATCGGGACAGGGGATGAACACTGAAGCTTTCTTT
J: TRBJ2-5; size: many; D: TRBD1; length: 15; V: TRBV11-1; CDR3: CASSLGTGNKETQYF; DNA: TGTGCCAGCAGCTTAGGGACAGGGAATAAGGAGACCCAGTACTTC
J: TRBJ2-5; size: few; D: NA; length: 16; V: TRBV24-1; CDR3: CATSDPLGPVDETQYF; DNA: TGTGCCACCAGTGACCCCCTGGGGCCGGTGGACGAGACCCAGTACTTC
J: TRBJ1-2; size: NA; D: NA; length: 14; V: TRBV28; CDR3: CASSPLGKAYGYTF; DNA: TGTGCCAGCAGTCCCCTGGGAAAGGCCTATGGCTACACCTTC
J: TRBJ2-3; size: NA; D: TRBD2; length: 18; V: TRBV5-1; CDR3: CASSALPPSGGLADTQYF; DNA: TGCGCCAGCAGCGCTCTCCCACCTAGCGGGGGGCTAGCAGATACGCAGTATTTT
J: TRBJ2-5; size: NA; D: NA; length: 16; V: TRBV7-9; CDR3: CASSLGTEVLRETQYF; DNA: TGTGCCAGCAGCTTAGGGACAGAAGTTTTAAGAGAGACCCAGTACTTC
J: TRBJ1-1; size: few; D: TRBD1; length: 14; V: TRBV5-1; CDR3: CASSPDRGGTEAFF; DNA: TGCGCCAGCAGCCCGGACAGGGGCGGCACTGAAGCTTTCTTT
J: TRBJ2-5; size: NA; D: NA; length: 11; V: TRBV29-1; CDR3: CSVEGGETQYF; DNA: TGCAGCGTTGAGGGTGGGGAGACCCAGTACTTC
J: TRBJ1-1; size: NA; D: NA; length: 11; V: TRBV28; CDR3: CASRELAEAFF; DNA: TGTGCCAGCAGGGAGTTGGCTGAAGCTTTCTTT